This is a list of T cell receptor beta chains from one sample in a study of blood T cell repertoires in COVID-19. Sequencing was performed with immunoSEQ multiplex PCR; in TCRdb, only in-frame clones are kept and a portion is missing. The data hold fewer than 250,000 clones, with roughly nine tenths observed a single time. Sequenced input: peripheral blood. Source of these receptors: a woman aged 65 to 85 with acute or convalescent COVID-19. Each CDR3 is given without its conserved first and last residue. Only part of the rows carry a size: once, few, many, or a class if the clone is expanded.

>NA|TRBJ1-1|TRBV25-1
ASSHLGSVEAF
>NA|TRBJ1-4|TRBV7-9
ASSLPLGGNEKLF
>NA|TRBJ2-2|TRBV6-5
ASSPGHSTGELF
>NA|TRBJ2-6|TRBV28
ASRAGAGFSGANVLT
>NA|TRBJ1-6|TRBV25-1
ASSEARNSPLH
>NA|TRBJ2-4|TRBV18
ASSLGQGVTKNIQY
>NA|TRBJ1-5|TRBV7-9
ASSFGTGLNQPQH
>NA|TRBJ1-1|TRBV28
ASSAGVSTEAF
>once|TRBJ2-7|TRBV4-2
ASSQTPGLAVDYYEQY
>NA|TRBJ1-5|TRBV18
ASSAGSNSNQPQH
>NA|TRBJ2-3|TRBV4-1
ASKEEGGGRFADTQY
>NA|TRBJ1-1|TRBV12-3/TRBV12-4
ASSLMADTEAF
>NA|TRBJ2-5|TRBV18
ASSPLGAETQY
>NA|TRBJ2-1|TRBV3-1/TRBV3-2
ASSQESTSGGFSSYNEQF
>few|TRBJ1-2|TRBV11-2
ASRAGVLYGYT
>NA|TRBJ2-2|TRBV10-3
AISLAGETGELF
>NA|TRBJ1-1|TRBV3-1/TRBV3-2
ASSQRTASINTEAF